A single sample is the source of the 20 T cell receptor beta chains below, sequenced in a study of blood T cell repertoires in COVID-19. Generated by immunoSEQ multiplex PCR, the TCRdb table keeps only in-frame clones and is missing some. The data contain about 300,000 clones, roughly 90% of them singletons. Sequenced material: PBMCs or T cells enriched from blood (not recorded which). These receptors came from a woman aged 50 to 65 who had been exposed to COVID-19.

This rearrangement joins TRBV28 to TRBJ1-6; 8 nucleotides align to TRBD1. The length of the CDR3 is 14 residues. The germline V gene has CDR1 MDHEN and CDR2 SYDVKM. The V segment lost 6 bases and the J segment 7 bases; nucleotides outside the gene matches: 5. CDR3 region: CASRYTGGNSPLHF. The CDR3 coding sequence is TGTGCCAGCAGGTATACAGGGGGAAATTCACCCCTCCACTTT.

V usage is TRBV4-1 and J usage is TRBJ1-5; D is perhaps TRBD1 (5 bases). CDR1 and CDR2 from the germline V gene are MGHRA and YSYEKL. The CDR3 spans 18 residues. Trimming took off 3 bases at V and 2 bases at J, with 20 bases between the two ends. CDR3 DNA sequence: TGCGCCAGCAGCCAGACACCAGGGACCTCGGGAGGCAATCAGCCCCAGCATTTT. The encoded protein is CASSQTPGTSGGNQPQHF.

The chain is built from TRBV3-1 (or the pseudogene TRBV3-2) and TRBJ1-3; D is unresolved. The length of the CDR3 is 17 residues. Between the trimmed V and J ends, which lost 4 bases and 0 bases, there was a span of 16 bases. In germline, CDR1 is LGHDT, CDR2 YNNKEL (reference sequence). This chain's CDR3 is CASSPPRQSFSGNTIYF. The CDR3 DNA follows: TGTGCCAGCAGCCCCCCGAGACAATCATTCTCTGGAAACACCATATATTTT.

The chain has TRBV4-2 and TRBJ2-5, with D perhaps TRBD2 (6 bases). Germline CDR1 is LGHNA and CDR2 is YNFKEQ. The CDR3 has 15 residues. V lost 0 bases and J 4 bases, leaving 12 bases between the germline ends. The CDR3 DNA reads as TGTGCCAGCAGCCAAGACCTAGCGAGAGTAGAGACCCAGTACTTC. It is translated as CASSQDLARVETQYF.

The chain is built from TRBV4-2 and TRBJ1-5; tentatively, D is TRBD1 (5 bases). The V end lost 0 bases, the J end lost 3 bases, and 15 bases lay between the germline ends. The CDR3 consists of 17 residues. From germline, CDR1 is LGHNA and CDR2 YNFKEQ. Here the CDR3 DNA reads TGTGCCAGCAGCCAAGAAGCAGGAGGGACGGCCAATCAGCCCCAGCATTTT. Residues: CASSQEAGGTANQPQHF.

The J gene is TRBJ1-2, the V gene TRBV13, with 7 bases matching TRBD1. This CDR3 spans 16 amino acids. Germline CDR1 is PRHDT and CDR2 is FYEKMQ (reference sequence). The junction had 4 bases not matched to a gene; V was cut back by 0 bases and J by 0 bases. The CDR3: CASSLGGDSPNYGYTF. CDR3 nucleotide sequence: TGTGCCAGCAGCTTAGGGGGGGACAGCCCTAACTATGGCTACACCTTC. Looking up the rest from reference TRBV13 and TRBJ1-2 gives the full variable domain: AAGVIQSPRHLIKEKRETATLKCYPIPRHDTVYWYQQGPGQDPQFLISFYEKMQSDKGSIPDRFSAQQFSDYHSELNMSSLELGDSALYFCASSLGGDSPNYGYTFGSGTRLTVV.

This clone was observed a single time. The V gene is TRBV3-1 (or the pseudogene TRBV3-2), the J gene TRBJ2-1; D possibly corresponds to TRBD2 (5 bases). Germline CDR1 LGHDT, CDR2 YNNKEL (reference sequence). V was trimmed by 11 bases and J by 7 bases, leaving 12 bases between them. The CDR3 runs 11 residues. CDR3 nucleotide sequence: TGTGCCTCCGGGGTCACTAATGAGCAGTTCTTC. This translates into CASGVTNEQFF.

This clone was seen a handful of times. This chain connects TRBV6-5 to TRBJ1-1, with 8 bases aligning to TRBD1. Losses at the gene ends were 3 bases for V and 7 bases for J; bases not matched to a gene: 10. The CDR3 spans 15 residues. Germline V lookup: CDR1 MNHEY, CDR2 SVGAGI. In DNA, the CDR3 is TGTGCCAGCAGTTATGTCCGCCCAGGGGGCGATGAAGCTTTCTTT. Amino acid sequence: CASSYVRPGGDEAFF.

V gene TRBV27 combines with J gene TRBJ1-1; 7 bases agree with TRBD1. The V gene's germline CDR1 is MNHEY and CDR2 SMNVEV (reference sequence). J gave up 9 bases and V 3 bases, and 10 bases lay outside the gene matches. This CDR3 has 14 residues. The CDR3 is CASSFSTGTLKAFF. The CDR3 DNA reads TGTGCCAGCAGTTTTTCGACAGGGACACTGAAAGCTTTCTTT.

V and J are TRBV11-2 and TRBJ2-3, with D uncertain. The CDR3 extends over 15 amino acids. The ends were cut back, 0 bases at V and 4 bases at J, with 11 bases in the middle. Germline V lookup: CDR1 SGHAT, CDR2 FQNNGV. CDR3 sequence reads: CASSLDGVWADTQYF. For the CDR3, the DNA is TGTGCCAGCAGCTTAGATGGAGTGTGGGCAGATACGCAGTATTTT. Variable domain in full (rest from reference TRBV11-2 and TRBJ2-3): EAGVAQSPRYKIIEKRQSVAFWCNPISGHATLYWYQQILGQGPKLLIQFQNNGVVDDSQLPKDRFSAERLKGVDSTLKIQPAKLEDSAVYLCASSLDGVWADTQYFGPGTRLTVL.

The chain employs TRBV28 and TRBJ2-6; the D gene is possibly TRBD2 (7 bases). The CDR3 runs to 16 residues. CDR1 is MDHEN, CDR2 SYDVKM, per germline. The V and J ends lost 2 bases and 1 base respectively, with 9 bases between them. The CDR3 is CASSLAGASGANVLTF. In nucleotides, the CDR3 is TGTGCCAGCAGTTTAGCGGGGGCTTCTGGGGCCAACGTCCTGACTTTC.

The chain links TRBV20-1 to TRBJ2-7, with D uncertain. The V gene lost 0 bases and the J gene lost 6 bases, with 6 bases spanning the gap. The germline gives CDR1 DFQATT, CDR2 SNEGSKA (reference sequence). The length of the CDR3 is 11 residues. The CDR3 is CSARERSEQYF. The CDR3, as DNA: TGCAGTGCTAGAGAACGGTCCGAGCAGTACTTC.

The chain has TRBV3-1 (or the pseudogene TRBV3-2) and TRBJ2-1, with 8 bases matching TRBD2. Per germline, CDR1 LGHDT and CDR2 YNNKEL (reference sequence). The CDR3 extends over 15 amino acids. J was trimmed by 10 bases and V by 6 bases; bases with no gene match: 14. In nucleotides, the CDR3 is TGTGCCAGCAGTCCCGGGACTAGGGTGAGGGGAGAGCAGTTCTTC. Its translation is CASSPGTRVRGEQFF.

The genes are TRBV2 and TRBJ1-2; 7 bases align to TRBD1. The CDR3 is 14 amino acids. Germline CDR1 is SNHLY and CDR2 is FYNNEI. J lost 7 bases, V lost 4 bases, and 9 bases had no gene match. The CDR3 spells CASSVKTGAGGYTF. The CDR3 coding sequence is TGTGCCAGCAGTGTAAAAACAGGGGCCGGTGGCTACACCTTC.

The rearrangement uses TRBV27 and TRBJ2-5; D unresolved. Per germline, CDR1 MNHEY and CDR2 SMNVEV (reference sequence). Trimming removed 5 bases from V and 4 bases from J, with 20 bases in between. The CDR3 loop spans 16 amino acids. CDR3 sequence (DNA): TGTGCCAGCAGTCCAAGTATACCCAATTCAGGAGAGACCCAGTACTTC. This translates into CASSPSIPNSGETQYF.

V and J are TRBV28 and TRBJ1-5, with TRBD1 matching 9 bases. The CDR3 extends over 14 amino acids. The V segment lost 5 bases and the J segment 3 bases; nucleotides outside the gene matches: 2. CDR1 is MDHEN and CDR2 is SYDVKM in the germline V gene. As DNA, the CDR3 is TGTGCCAGCAGTGACAGGGGGGACAATCAGCCCCAGCATTTT. This codes for CASSDRGDNQPQHF.

J is TRBJ2-2 and V is TRBV9; tentative D call: TRBD1 (6 bases). V was clipped by 6 bases and J by 7 bases, with 19 bases between them. This CDR3 comprises 15 residues. Germline CDR1 reads SGDLS; CDR2 reads YYNGEE. The chain's CDR3 is CASNRDGVIFGELFF. The DNA for the CDR3 is TGTGCCAGCAACAGGGACGGGGTGATTTTCGGGGAGCTGTTTTTT.

This clone has only one observation. The rearrangement links TRBV5-1 to TRBJ2-7, with TRBD1 matching over 7 bases. V was pared by 0 bases and J by 4 bases, with 13 bases of the junction left unmatched. The length of the CDR3 is 17 residues. Germline V lookup: CDR1 SGHRS, CDR2 YFSETQ. The CDR3 is CASSLGGSGTVLYEQYF. The DNA of the CDR3 is TGCGCCAGCAGCTTGGGGGGATCAGGGACAGTACTGTACGAGCAGTACTTC.

This rearrangement joins TRBV28 to TRBJ2-2; D may be TRBD1 (6 bases). The CDR3 consists of 14 residues. Germline loops: CDR1 MDHEN, CDR2 SYDVKM. Trimming pared 7 bases from V and 3 bases from J, leaving 12 bases between. CDR3 in amino acids: CASTTGTHTGELFF. CDR3 in DNA: TGTGCCAGCACCACAGGGACCCACACCGGGGAGCTGTTTTTT.

The chain is built from TRBV28 and TRBJ1-2, with 7 bases aligning to TRBD1. The trim removed 8 bases at V and 0 bases at J, leaving 3 bases unmatched. The CDR3 covers 13 residues. CDR1 and CDR2 from the germline V gene are MDHEN and SYDVKM. CDR3 in amino acids: CASAGGTNYGYTF. The CDR3 DNA reads TGTGCCAGCGCAGGGGGAACTAACTATGGCTACACCTTC.